This record covers a single T cell receptor beta chain. The antigen is not known. One junction end does not reproduce the germline sequence, and a read error may be involved. This specimen comes from a study of post-analysis software for immune sequencing data. At the level of the study: Patients had relapsing-remitting, secondary progressive or progressive-relapsing multiple sclerosis; some lacked subtype. Study results and limitations: Five or six TRBV segments, TRBV5-6, TRBV5-1 and TRBV20-1 among them, were found more frequent in patients than controls. Samples sharing a preparation batch grouped tightly together when assessed by F measure. Among multiple sclerosis patients, normalized Chao1 diversity was significantly below that of controls.

The CDR3 is 18 residues long. Germline CDR1 MNHNS, CDR2 SASEGT. cDNA libraries of TCR beta carried unique molecular identifiers. From roughly 1 to 10 million T cells, 400,000 to 550,000 cDNA molecules were obtained. TCRdb re-called the PCR reads with MiXCR, one entry per CDR3 protein. Of almost 700,000 distinct CDR3 sequences in the sample, around 60% were seen once. V usage is TRBV6-1 and J usage is TRBJ2-5; TRBD2 matches 10 bases. The material sequenced was blood. The clonotype was recovered from a girl aged 2-10 years with multiple sclerosis. CDR3 coding DNA: TGTGCCAGCAGTGAAGTTCGAGCGGGAGGGTCTTCCCAAGAGGCCCAGTACTTC. Protein: CASSEVRAGGSSQEAQYF.